The 10 T cell receptor beta chains presented below share a single source sample, sequenced in a study of T cell repertoires in cytomegalovirus infection. TCRdb reprocessed the reads via MiXCR and lists one record per CDR3 protein. The data show about 150,000 distinct CDR3 sequences, 20% to 25% seen once. The sequenced material came from PBMCs. The receptors were gathered from a human donor in good health (CMV status not recorded). Some clones in this sample may be carry-over from other donors' samples.

The rearrangement joins TRBV29-1 to TRBJ2-1, with TRBD2 matching over 12 bases. Trimming at V came to 4 bases and at J to 3 bases, leaving 4 bases not matched to a gene. The CDR3 is 15 residues long. Germline CDR1 and CDR2: SQVTM and ANQGSEA. The CDR3 loop reads CSVVTSGRSYNEQFF. The DNA of the CDR3 is TGCAGCGTTGTGACTAGCGGGAGAAGCTACAATGAGCAGTTCTTC.

This clonotype was counted only a few times. In DNA, the CDR3 is TGTGCCAGCAGCTTCGACAACTACGAGCAGTACTTC. It codes for CASSFDNYEQYF. V is TRBV5-4 and J is TRBJ2-7; no clear D gene. Germline CDR1 reads SGHNT; CDR2 reads YYREEE (reference sequence). The V gene lost 2 bases and the J gene lost 3 bases, with 6 bases spanning the gap. CDR3 length: 12 residues.

This clonotype was detected ten times or more. V is TRBV6-5 and J is TRBJ2-2; D is unclear. The germline V gene has CDR1 MNHEY and CDR2 SVGAGI. The CDR3 runs to 12 residues. V was shortened by 5 bases and J by 0 bases, with 1 base between the two germline ends. The CDR3 sequence is CASSTNTGELFF. Here the CDR3 DNA reads TGTGCCAGCAGTACGAACACCGGGGAGCTGTTTTTT.

V gene TRBV29-1 combines with J gene TRBJ2-1; TRBD2 aligns across 9 bases. The CDR3 is 13 amino acids. V dropped 4 bases and J dropped 4; count of bases not matched to a gene: 2. Germline CDR1 is SQVTM and CDR2 is ANQGSEA. The CDR3 spells CSVGLAVYNEQFF. As DNA, the CDR3 is TGCAGCGTTGGACTAGCGGTATACAATGAGCAGTTCTTC.

The V gene is TRBV7-3, the J gene TRBJ1-2; 7 nucleotides agree with TRBD1. This CDR3 spans 15 amino acids. Trimming cost V 0 bases and J 6 bases; bases outside gene matches: 7. Germline CDR1 SGHTA, CDR2 FQGTGA. The CDR3 here is CASSLTPTGNNGYTF. CDR3 nucleotide sequence: TGTGCCAGCAGCTTAACCCCGACAGGGAACAATGGCTACACCTTC.

The chain combines TRBV7-2 with TRBJ2-7; D not resolved. The CDR3 extends over 9 amino acids. V was cut by 4 bases and J by 5 bases, with 0 bases left in between. The V gene's germline CDR1 is SGHTA and CDR2 FQGNSA. The CDR3 coding sequence is TGTGCCAGCAGCTACGAGCAGTACTTC. Amino acids: CASSYEQYF.

This chain connects TRBV4-2 to TRBJ1-6; 7 positions match TRBD1. The CDR3 contains 16 residues. The ends lost 1 base at V and 7 bases at J; junction bases unmatched: 7. Per the germline V gene, CDR1 is LGHNA and CDR2 is YNFKEQ. CDR3 residues: CASSQASTGRNSPLHF. For the CDR3, the DNA is TGTGCCAGCAGCCAAGCCTCGACAGGGCGGAATTCACCCCTCCACTTT.

Only a few counts were recorded for this clonotype. This chain uses TRBV7-9 with TRBJ1-6, with 9 bases aligning to TRBD1. There are 18 residues in the CDR3. With 4 bases clipped from V and 7 bases from J, the junction kept 14 bases outside the gene matches. Germline V gives CDR1 SEHNR, CDR2 FQNEAQ (reference sequence). The CDR3 is CASSSPPGQGLLNSPLHF. The CDR3 DNA sequence: TGTGCCAGCAGCTCCCCTCCGGGACAGGGTTTATTAAATTCACCCCTCCACTTT.

This clonotype was seen more than once but under ten times. The chain employs TRBV19 and TRBJ2-7; 12 bases are a match to TRBD1. From germline, CDR1 is LNHDA and CDR2 SQIVND (reference sequence). The junction had 14 bases not matched to a gene; V was cut back by 5 bases and J by 3 bases. This CDR3 spans 18 amino acids. The CDR3, as DNA: TGTGCCAGTAGTCTCCTCTTGAACCGGGACAGGGGGCTCTACGAGCAGTACTTC. This translates into CASSLLLNRDRGLYEQYF.

The chain has TRBV28 and TRBJ2-7; D gene unclear. Germline V gives CDR1 MDHEN, CDR2 SYDVKM. Trimming removed 4 bases from V and 5 bases from J, with 6 bases in between. The CDR3 has 11 residues. Here the CDR3 DNA reads TGTGCCAGCAGTTCCTCGGACGAGCAGTACTTC. Its protein product is CASSSSDEQYF. Full variable domain (missing parts from reference TRBV28 and TRBJ2-7): DVKVTQSSRYLVKRTGEKVFLECVQDMDHENMFWYRQDPGLGLRLIYFSYDVKMKEKGDIPEGYSVSREKKERFSLILESASTNQTSMYLCASSSSDEQYFGPGTRLTVT.